The 6 T cell receptor beta chains listed next were all sequenced from one sample in a study of shared clonotypes between healthy human individuals. As defined, naive CD8 cells were CD45RO-negative and positively selected for CCR7, with terminally differentiated effector memory CD45RA+ cells excluded. Method: immunoSEQ multiplex PCR; TCRdb's copy keeps in-frame clones and lacks some. The sample has over 2 million clones; about 95% are singletons. The sample consisted of naive CD8+ T cells sorted from blood. The receptors were gathered from a man aged 18 to 29 in good health.

The genes are TRBV10-1 and TRBJ2-1, with TRBD2 matching over 14 bases. The CDR3 loop spans 18 amino acids. V lost 6 bases to trimming and J lost 1 base; unmatched junction nucleotides: 8. CDR1 is WNHNN, CDR2 SYGVQD, per germline (reference sequence). CDR3 loop: CASSPGTSGSVSYNEQFF. The DNA of the CDR3 is TGCGCCAGCAGCCCCGGGACTAGCGGGAGTGTATCCTACAATGAGCAGTTCTTC.

The V call is TRBV2, the J call TRBJ2-2; TRBD2 is a possible D gene (5 bases). Germline V gene sequence: CDR1 SNHLY, CDR2 FYNNEI. This CDR3 contains 16 residues. Trimming cost V 3 bases and J 5 bases, with 16 bases left between them. The CDR3 region has the DNA TGTGCCAGCAGTGAGGGCGGACGCCCGGGGACCGGGGAGCTGTTTTTT. This translates into CASSEGGRPGTGELFF.

The V and J genes are TRBV6-1 and TRBJ2-3, with 10 bases that match TRBD2. V lost 6 bases, J lost 9 bases, and 9 bases stayed unmatched. The germline CDR1 and CDR2 sequences are MNHNS and SASEGT. CDR3 length: 14 residues. As DNA, the CDR3 is TGTGCCAGCAGCCTTATATCGACTAGCGGGACGCAGTATTTT. Amino acids: CASSLISTSGTQYF.

The chain uses TRBV18 and TRBJ1-4; D is possibly TRBD1 (5 bases). Looked up from germline, CDR1 is KGHSH and CDR2 is LQKENI. V lost 3 bases, J lost 5 bases, and 16 bases lay in between. This CDR3 comprises 16 residues. CDR3 DNA sequence: TGTGCCAGCTCACCGACGGCAGGGAAAACCAATGAAAAACTGTTTTTT. It specifies CASSPTAGKTNEKLFF.

The J gene is TRBJ2-7, the V gene TRBV30; D could derive from TRBD1 or TRBD2 (5 bases each). V was cut by 3 bases and J by 4 bases, with 16 bases left in between. The germline gives CDR1 GTSNPN, CDR2 SVGIG (reference sequence). CDR3 length: 14 amino acids. CDR3 amino acids: CAWRDTRGAYEQYF. Written as DNA, the CDR3 is TGTGCCTGGAGGGACACTAGAGGGGCTTACGAGCAGTACTTC. The full variable domain, in which reference TRBV30 and TRBJ2-7 provide the parts outside the CDR3, is SQTIHQWPATLVQPVGSPLSLECTVEGTSNPNLYWYRQAAGRGLQLLFYSVGIGQISSEVPQNLSASRPQDRQFILSSKKLLLSDSGFYLCAWRDTRGAYEQYFGPGTRLTVT.

The rearrangement uses TRBV7-8 and TRBJ2-7; 8 positions agree with TRBD1. The CDR3 spans 16 residues. The germline gives CDR1 SGHVS, CDR2 FQNEAQ. Trimming cost V 1 base and J 2 bases; bases outside gene matches: 7. The CDR3 protein is CASSLGAGQGTYEQYF. The CDR3 DNA is TGTGCCAGCAGCTTAGGGGCCGGACAGGGAACCTACGAGCAGTACTTC.